This T cell receptor beta chain was sequenced for a study of T cells after posttransplantation cyclophosphamide. Using immunoSEQ multiplex PCR, the repertoire was profiled, and TCRdb retains in-frame clones only, with some absent. The sample records about 52,000 clones, around 94% being singletons. Looked up from germline, CDR1 is SGDLS and CDR2 is YYNGEE. This CDR3 contains 15 residues. V lost 2 bases to trimming and J lost 1 base; unmatched junction nucleotides: 4. Sequencing used PBMCs. This chain joins TRBV9 and TRBJ2-3; 7 nucleotides line up with TRBD2. The sequence was obtained from a woman aged 25 to 39 in good health and a related stem cell transplant donor. DNA for the CDR3: TGTGCCAGCAGCGTCCCCAGCGGGGGCACAGATACGCAGTATTTT. It codes for CASSVPSGGTDTQYF.